This TCR beta chain was recorded in a study of OX40 agonist ivuxolimab in advanced cancers. Describing the broader study: Ivuxolimab, which targeted the costimulatory receptor OX40 (CD134), was an agonistic, fully human IgG2 monoclonal antibody. Intravenous ivuxolimab was administered to patients every 2 weeks at six dose levels: 0.01, 0.1, 0.3, 1.5, 3 and 10 mg/kg. Partial responses occurred in three dose-escalation patients, of whom one had hepatocellular carcinoma and two had cutaneous melanoma. The monotherapy dose-escalation portion (N ≈ 56 patients) of the phase I ivuxolimab trial is reported in the paper. The dose-escalation cohort was about 86% male with a mean age of roughly 60 years, ranging from roughly 23 to 80. Prior anti-PD-1, anti-PD-L1 or anti-CTLA-4 therapy was permitted, and 40% of dose-escalation patients had received checkpoint inhibitors. The point of sequencing TCRbeta in the periphery was to test whether ivuxolimab changed TCR sequence diversity and drove clonal T-cell expansion. Of the 50 to 55 dose-escalation patients, hepatocellular carcinoma was present in about 19, melanoma in some 15, renal cell carcinoma in 9 and head and neck cancer in 9. General study outcomes and caveats: On average, CD8+ T cells showed more expanded clones than CD4+ T cells after ivuxolimab. At doses of 0.1 to 3.0 mg/kg, clonal expansion of both CD4+ and CD8+ T cells in blood was seen between baseline and week 6. In partial responders in the 0.1-3.0 mg/kg groups, normalized peripheral clonal expansion was found to be among the lowest, especially among CD8+ T cells. Low levels of normalized T-cell clonal expansion were also seen in some patients who did not respond. The antigen specificity of the peripheral T cells that underwent clonal expansion was not determined.

The cysteine opens and the phenylalanine closes a CDR3 of 14 amino acids. Solely the CDR3 DNA is kept, with 42 bases framed from the first base. CDR1 is given as SGHVS and CDR2 as FNYEAQ, both from the germline V gene. V loses 5 bases at its end and J loses 4 bases; junction bases beyond the gene matches: 5. Turning to this clone: Its antigen has not been determined. One base away there is no much larger clone; base qualities are not given.

For sequencing of the TCRbeta CDR3 region, genomic DNA was extracted from the sorted cells. TCRbeta CDR3 regions were sequenced using the immunoSEQ Assay. The table was pulled from immuneACCESS by TCRdb, which kept in-frame rearrangements only. Such tables lose some clones; where checked, under half of the loss comes from unresolved V genes, and the rest has no known cause. Within this sample are approximately 70,000 clones, with approximately 86% of them counted one time only. Over 2% of the sample rests with the top ten. The trial excluded patients who had a history of autoimmune disease or who were on systemic immunosuppression. In every dose cohort, peripheral blood was drawn for TCR sequencing at baseline, cycle 4 day 1, and cycle 7 day 1. The samples were drawn from a first-in-human, open-label, multicenter phase I dose-escalation trial of ivuxolimab. Adults with locally advanced or metastatic melanoma, renal cell, hepatocellular, or head and neck squamous cell carcinoma were enrolled in the trial. Before TCR sequencing, CD4+ T cells and CD8+ T cells from peripheral blood were sorted into separate populations.

This specimen consisted of CD4+ or CD8+ T cells sorted from blood, obtained in a trial of the OX40 agonist ivuxolimab. The origin of this receptor is an adult with an advanced solid tumor such as melanoma, head and neck, liver or kidney cancer. The V and J segments used are TRBV7-6 and TRBJ2-3; the central 8 bases match TRBD1. The CDR3 sequence is CASSPQGASDTQYF. The DNA reads as follows: TGTGCCAGCAGCCCCCAGGGGGCTTCAGATACGCAGTATTTT.